This paragraph reports one T cell receptor beta chain. The antigen remains unidentified. V trimming: 0 bases; J trimming: 6 bases; junction bases outside the gene matches: 5. Germline values: CDR1 SGHRS, CDR2 YFSETQ. This CDR3 spans 14 amino acids. 5'RACE with constant-segment primers built TCRalpha and TCRbeta cDNA libraries with UMIs. Via MiXCR, TCRdb re-called the 5' RACE reads, giving one row per CDR3 protein. The sample consists of roughly 600,000 distinct CDR3 sequences, about a sixth of them appearing once. This sample is part of a study of T-cell memory formation after mild COVID-19. Study observations and caveats: There was a balanced CD4/CD8 profile in clones contracting day 15 to 85, and later expanders leaned CD4+. Mainly in CM and EM were contracting CD4+ clones; CD8+ were in EMRA. Prior to infection, memory already included some responding clones, suggesting cross-reactive memory joined.

The source is an adult woman who had mild COVID-19 (a few samples of this study predate the infection). Cell type and time point are not known. The chain has TRBV5-1 and TRBJ1-1, with TRBD1 identical over 7 bases. Specimen: PBMCs or a T cell subset sorted from them (not recorded which). In DNA form, the CDR3 reads TGCGCCAGCAGCTTGGTAGGGGGCCTCGCTGAAGCTTTCTTT. Translating it yields CASSLVGGLAEAFF.